This TCR beta chain was obtained from a study of blood T cells in healthy people across ages. Trimming took 6 bases from V and 5 from J, leaving 9 bases between them. Germline V gene data show CDR1 as SGHAT and CDR2 as FQNNGV. The CDR3 has 12 amino acids. A second PCR of about 7 to 12 cycles used a sample-barcoded 5' primer and a J-beta primer mix. TCRdb used MiXCR to reprocess the 5' RACE reads, holding one entry per CDR3 protein. The sample lists about a million distinct CDR3 sequences, roughly two fifths seen once, with 13% in the top ten. Sequencing used blood. This TCR was recovered from a man aged 18-30 years in good health. The rearrangement joins TRBV11-2 to TRBJ2-3, with a weak D call TRBD1 (5 bases). CDR3 sequence: CASRGQGDTQYF. In DNA form, the CDR3 reads TGTGCCAGCAGAGGACAAGGAGATACGCAGTATTTT.